This T cell receptor beta chain comes out of a study of blood T cell repertoires in COVID-19. The repertoire was sequenced with immunoSEQ multiplex PCR; TCRdb's copy has only in-frame clones and lacks some. The sample shows 250,000 to 300,000 clones, around 82% of them seen only once. The junction had 4 bases not matched to a gene; V was cut back by 6 bases and J by 3 bases. CDR1 and CDR2 (germline): SQVTM, ANQGSEA. This CDR3 is 12 amino acids long. The clonotype originates from a woman aged 18-29 years with acute or convalescent COVID-19. This chain links TRBV29-1 with TRBJ2-5, with TRBD1 matching over 7 bases. The sample comprised peripheral blood. In DNA, the CDR3 is TGCAGCGTCGGAACAGGGGAAGAGACCCAGTACTTC. Translated, it gives CSVGTGEETQYF.